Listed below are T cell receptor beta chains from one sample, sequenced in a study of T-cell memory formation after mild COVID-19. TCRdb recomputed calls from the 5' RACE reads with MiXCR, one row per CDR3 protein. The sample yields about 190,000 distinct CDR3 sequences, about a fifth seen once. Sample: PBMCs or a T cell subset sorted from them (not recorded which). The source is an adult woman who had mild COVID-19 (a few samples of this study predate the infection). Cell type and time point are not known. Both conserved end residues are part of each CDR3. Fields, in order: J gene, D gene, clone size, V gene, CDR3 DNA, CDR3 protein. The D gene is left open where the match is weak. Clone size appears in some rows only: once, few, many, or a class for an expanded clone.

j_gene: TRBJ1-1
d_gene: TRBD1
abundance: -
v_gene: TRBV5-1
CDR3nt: TGCGCCAGCAGATGGGACAGGAACACTGAAGCTTTCTTT
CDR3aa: CASRWDRNTEAFF

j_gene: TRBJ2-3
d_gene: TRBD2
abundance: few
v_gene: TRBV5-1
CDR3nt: TGCGCCAGCTGCACCTCTAGCGGGAGGGCCACAGATACGCAGTATTTT
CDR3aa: CASCTSSGRATDTQYF

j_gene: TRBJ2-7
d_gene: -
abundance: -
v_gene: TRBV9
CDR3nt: TGTTCCAGCAGCGTAGAAGGGGCCGGTGAGCAGTACTTC
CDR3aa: CSSSVEGAGEQYF

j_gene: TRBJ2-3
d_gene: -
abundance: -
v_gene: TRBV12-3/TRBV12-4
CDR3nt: TGTGCCAGCAGTTGGAGCGATACGCAGTATTTT
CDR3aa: CASSWSDTQYF

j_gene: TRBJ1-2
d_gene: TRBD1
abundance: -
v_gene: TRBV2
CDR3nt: TGTGCCTCCCGGGAGACAGGGGACTATGGCTACACCTTC
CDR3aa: CASRETGDYGYTF

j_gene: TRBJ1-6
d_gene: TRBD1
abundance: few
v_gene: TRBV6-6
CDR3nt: TGTGCCAGCAGGGACGGGACAGGCATACCCAATTCACCCCTCCACTTT
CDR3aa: CASRDGTGIPNSPLHF

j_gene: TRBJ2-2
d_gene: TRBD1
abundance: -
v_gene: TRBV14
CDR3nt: TGTGCCAGCAGCCAGGACAGGGGATCTACCCTTGACACCGGGGAGCTGTTTTTT
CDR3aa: CASSQDRGSTLDTGELFF

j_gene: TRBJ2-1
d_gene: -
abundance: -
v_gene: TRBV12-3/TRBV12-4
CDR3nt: TGTGCCAGCAGTTACACAGAAAATGAGCAGTTCTTC
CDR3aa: CASSYTENEQFF

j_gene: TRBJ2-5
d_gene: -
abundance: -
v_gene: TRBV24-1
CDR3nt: TGTGCCACCAGTGACAGATTGGGACTCCAAGAGACCCAGTACTTC
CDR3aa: CATSDRLGLQETQYF

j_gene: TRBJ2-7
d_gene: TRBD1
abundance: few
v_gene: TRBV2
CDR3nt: TGTGCCAGCAGGGTTGGGGACAGGGGCTACGAGCAGTACTTC
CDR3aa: CASRVGDRGYEQYF

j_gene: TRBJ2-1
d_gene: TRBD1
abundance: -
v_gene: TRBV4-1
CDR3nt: TGCGCCAGCAGCCAAGATCCTTCGGCAGGGGGCAATGAGCAGTTCTTC
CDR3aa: CASSQDPSAGGNEQFF

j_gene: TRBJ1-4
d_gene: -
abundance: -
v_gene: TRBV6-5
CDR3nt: TGTGCCAGCAGGACCCGGGTCGGGGCTAATGAAAAACTGTTTTTT
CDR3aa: CASRTRVGANEKLFF

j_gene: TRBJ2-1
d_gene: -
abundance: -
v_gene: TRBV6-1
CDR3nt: TGTGCCAGCAGTGATTCGGACCACTCGGGTCCCCGACAGTTCTTC
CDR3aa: CASSDSDHSGPRQFF

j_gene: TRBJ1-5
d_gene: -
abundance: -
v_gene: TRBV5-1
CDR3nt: TGCGCCAGCAGCTTGGCCGGGGTTGGACAGCCCCAGCATTTT
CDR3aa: CASSLAGVGQPQHF

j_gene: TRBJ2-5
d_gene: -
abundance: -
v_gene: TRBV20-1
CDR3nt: TGCAGTGCCGAGGCAGAATTCCAAGAGACCCAGTACTTC
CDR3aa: CSAEAEFQETQYF

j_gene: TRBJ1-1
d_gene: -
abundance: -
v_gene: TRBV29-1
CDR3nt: TGCAGCGTTAAAGGCGGCAGCAGGAACACTGAAGCTTTCTTT
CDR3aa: CSVKGGSRNTEAFF

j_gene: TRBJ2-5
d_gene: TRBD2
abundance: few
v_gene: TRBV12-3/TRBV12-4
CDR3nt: TGTGCCAGCAGTTTCTCGACTAGCGGGGAACGCCAAGAGACCCAGTACTTC
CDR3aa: CASSFSTSGERQETQYF

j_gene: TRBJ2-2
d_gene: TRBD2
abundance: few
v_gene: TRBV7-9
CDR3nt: TGTGCCAGCAGCCCGGGACTAGCGGGGGTCAACACCGGGGAGCTGTTTTTT
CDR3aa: CASSPGLAGVNTGELFF

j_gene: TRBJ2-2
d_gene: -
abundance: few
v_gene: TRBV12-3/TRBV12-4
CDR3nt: TGTGCCAGCGGTTCAGGGTACGCCGGGGAGCTGTTTTTT
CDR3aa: CASGSGYAGELFF

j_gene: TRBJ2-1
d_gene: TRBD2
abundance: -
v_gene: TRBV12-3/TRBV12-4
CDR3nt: TGTGCCAGCAGTTGGGGTAGCGGGGGAGAGCAGTTCTTC
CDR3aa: CASSWGSGGEQFF

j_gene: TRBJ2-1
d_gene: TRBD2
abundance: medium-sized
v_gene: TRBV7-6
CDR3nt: TGTGCCAGCCAAGGGACTAGCGGGGGCGATGAGCAGTTCTTC
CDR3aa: CASQGTSGGDEQFF

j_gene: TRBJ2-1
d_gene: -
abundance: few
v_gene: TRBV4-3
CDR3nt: TGCGCCAGCAGCCAAGAAGATGGAGGAGCTAATGGGCAGTTCTTC
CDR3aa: CASSQEDGGANGQFF

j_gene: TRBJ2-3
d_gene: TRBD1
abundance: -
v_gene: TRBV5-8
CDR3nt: TGTGCCAGCAGCCATGGGACAGCCGACACAGATACGCAGTATTTT
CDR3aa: CASSHGTADTDTQYF

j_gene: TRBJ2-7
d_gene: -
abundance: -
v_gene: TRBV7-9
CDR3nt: TGTGCCAGCAGCTCCTCCCGCCTGACTCAGGGCGAGCAGTACTTC
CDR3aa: CASSSSRLTQGEQYF

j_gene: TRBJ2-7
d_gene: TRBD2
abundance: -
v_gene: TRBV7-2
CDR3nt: TGTGCCAGCAGCTCCCGTAAGCGGGACCCACACGAGCAGTACTTC
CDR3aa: CASSSRKRDPHEQYF

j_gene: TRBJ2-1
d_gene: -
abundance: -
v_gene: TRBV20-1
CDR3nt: TGCAGTGTGAGGACGAACTACAATGAGCAGTTCTTC
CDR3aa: CSVRTNYNEQFF

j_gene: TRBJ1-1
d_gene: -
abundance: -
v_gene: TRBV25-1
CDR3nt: TGTGCCACCCGTCCGGGGAACACTGAAGCTTTCTTT
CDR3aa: CATRPGNTEAFF

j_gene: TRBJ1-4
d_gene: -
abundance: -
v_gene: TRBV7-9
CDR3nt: TGTGCCAGCACTCTCTTCGGTATTGAAAAACTGTTTTTT
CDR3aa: CASTLFGIEKLFF

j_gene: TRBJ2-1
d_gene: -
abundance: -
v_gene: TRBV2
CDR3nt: TGTGCCAGCAGTGATGGTCAGAATTTCTACAATGAGCAGTTCTTC
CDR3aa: CASSDGQNFYNEQFF

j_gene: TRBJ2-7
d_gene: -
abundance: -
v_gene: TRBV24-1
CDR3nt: TGTGCCACTAGGGGGGGAGGGCCTGACTACGAGCAGTACTTC
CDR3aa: CATRGGGPDYEQYF

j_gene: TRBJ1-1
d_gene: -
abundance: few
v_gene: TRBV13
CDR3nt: TGTGCCAGCAGCTTTGGCGCAGGGTCGGACACTGAAGCTTTCTTT
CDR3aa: CASSFGAGSDTEAFF

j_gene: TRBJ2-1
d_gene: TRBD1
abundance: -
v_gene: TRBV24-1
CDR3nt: TGTGCCACCAGTGAGTCCGGGACAGGGGGCGCGTTTTATGAGCAGTTCTTC
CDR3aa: CATSESGTGGAFYEQFF

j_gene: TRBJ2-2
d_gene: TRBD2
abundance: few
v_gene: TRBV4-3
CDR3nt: TGCGCCAGCAGCCTCGTGACTAGCGGGGGCGGGGAGCTGTTTTTT
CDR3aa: CASSLVTSGGGELFF

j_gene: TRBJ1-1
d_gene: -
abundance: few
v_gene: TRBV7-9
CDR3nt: TGTGCCAGCAGCCCCGGGGCAGGGAACACTGAAGCTTTCTTT
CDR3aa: CASSPGAGNTEAFF

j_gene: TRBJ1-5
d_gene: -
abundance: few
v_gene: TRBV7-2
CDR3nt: TGTGCCAGCAGCTTAGACAGCGACAATCAGCCCCAGCATTTT
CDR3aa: CASSLDSDNQPQHF

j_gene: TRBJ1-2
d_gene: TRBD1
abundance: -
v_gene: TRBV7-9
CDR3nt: TGTGCCAACGCTGAACGGACAGGGGAAGGCTACACCTTC
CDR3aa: CANAERTGEGYTF

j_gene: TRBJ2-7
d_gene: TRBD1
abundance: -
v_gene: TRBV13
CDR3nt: TGTGCCAGCAGCCATGGGACAGGGCTCTACGAGCAGTACTTC
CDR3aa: CASSHGTGLYEQYF

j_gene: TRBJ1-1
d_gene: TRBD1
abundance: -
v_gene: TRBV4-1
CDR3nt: TGCGCCAGCAGCCAAGTGCCCCAGACAGGGACTGAAGCTTTCTTT
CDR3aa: CASSQVPQTGTEAFF

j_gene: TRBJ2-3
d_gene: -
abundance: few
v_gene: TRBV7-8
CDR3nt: TGTGCCAGCAGCTTGCTCCCACAGCCCACAGATACGCAGTATTTT
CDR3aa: CASSLLPQPTDTQYF

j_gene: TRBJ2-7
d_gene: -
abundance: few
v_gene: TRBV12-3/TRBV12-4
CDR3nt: TGTGCCAGCAGTTTTGCGGGCGACGAGCAGTACTTC
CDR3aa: CASSFAGDEQYF

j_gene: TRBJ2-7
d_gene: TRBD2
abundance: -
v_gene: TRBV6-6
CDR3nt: TGTGCCAGCAGCCAGGCGGGGGAATACTACGAGCAGTACTTC
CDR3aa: CASSQAGEYYEQYF

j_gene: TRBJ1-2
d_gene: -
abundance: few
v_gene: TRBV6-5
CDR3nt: TGTGCCAGCAGGCCAACCCCCAACTATGGCTACACCTTC
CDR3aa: CASRPTPNYGYTF

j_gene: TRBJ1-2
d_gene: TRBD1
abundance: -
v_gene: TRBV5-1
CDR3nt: TGCGCCAGCAGCTCCCGGGACAGCTCCAACTATGGCTACACCTTC
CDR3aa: CASSSRDSSNYGYTF

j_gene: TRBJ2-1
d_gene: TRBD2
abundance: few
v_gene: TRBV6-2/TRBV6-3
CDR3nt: TGTGCCACCACCCCAGCGGGAAGAGAGCAGTTCTTC
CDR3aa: CATTPAGREQFF

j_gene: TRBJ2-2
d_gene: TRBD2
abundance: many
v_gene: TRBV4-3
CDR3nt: TGCGCCAGCAGCCAAGATCCAGCGGGAGCCCCCACCGGGGAGCTGTTTTTT
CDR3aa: CASSQDPAGAPTGELFF

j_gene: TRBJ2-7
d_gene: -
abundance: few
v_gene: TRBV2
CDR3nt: TGTGCCAGCAAACAACCTTCCTCCGGAGACGAGCAGTACTTC
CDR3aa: CASKQPSSGDEQYF

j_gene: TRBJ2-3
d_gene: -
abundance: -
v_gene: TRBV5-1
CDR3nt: TGCGCCAGCAGCTTTATGGGGAAACCAGATACGCAGTATTTT
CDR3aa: CASSFMGKPDTQYF

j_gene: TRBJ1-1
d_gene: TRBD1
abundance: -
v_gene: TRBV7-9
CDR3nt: TGTGCCAGCAGCTCAGGACAGGTGAACACTGAAGCTTTCTTT
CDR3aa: CASSSGQVNTEAFF

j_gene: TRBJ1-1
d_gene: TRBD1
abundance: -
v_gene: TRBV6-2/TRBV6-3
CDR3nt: TGTGCCAGCAAGCCCGGGACAGGGATCACTGAAGCTTTCTTT
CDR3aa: CASKPGTGITEAFF

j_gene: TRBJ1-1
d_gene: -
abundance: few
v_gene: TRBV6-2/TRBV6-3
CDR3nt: TGTGCCAGCAGTTATCTTGTGGAGAACACTGAAGCTTTCTTT
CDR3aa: CASSYLVENTEAFF

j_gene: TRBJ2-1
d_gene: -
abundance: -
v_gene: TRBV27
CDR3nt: TGTGCCAGCAGTTGGGACCGAGTCTACAATGAGCAGTTCTTC
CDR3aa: CASSWDRVYNEQFF

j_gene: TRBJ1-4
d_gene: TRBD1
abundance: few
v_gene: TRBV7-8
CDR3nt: TGTGCCAGCATCGAGACAGGGGGCCTCGTAGCAACTAATGAAAAACTGTTTTTT
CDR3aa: CASIETGGLVATNEKLFF

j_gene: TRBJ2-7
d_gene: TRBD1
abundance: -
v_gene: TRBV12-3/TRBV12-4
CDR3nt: TGTGCCAGCAGTCCTCGGGACAGGGTAAATCACGAGCAGTACTTC
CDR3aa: CASSPRDRVNHEQYF

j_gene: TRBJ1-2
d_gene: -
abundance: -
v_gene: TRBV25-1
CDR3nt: TGTGCCAGCAGTGAATTTATAGGGCGAAACTATGGCTACACCTTC
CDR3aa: CASSEFIGRNYGYTF

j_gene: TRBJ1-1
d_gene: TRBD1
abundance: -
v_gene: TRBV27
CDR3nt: TGTGCCAGCAGTCCCACCTTCCTTAGACAGGGCTCTAGGGGAGCTTTCTTT
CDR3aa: CASSPTFLRQGSRGAFF

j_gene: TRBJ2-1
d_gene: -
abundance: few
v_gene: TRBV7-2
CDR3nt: TGTGCCAGCAGCTTCGTCCTAGTCTACAATGAGCAGTTCTTC
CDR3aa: CASSFVLVYNEQFF

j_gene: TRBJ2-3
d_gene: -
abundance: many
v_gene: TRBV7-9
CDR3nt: TGTGCCAGCAGCTGGGGGACGGATACGCAGTATTTT
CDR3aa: CASSWGTDTQYF

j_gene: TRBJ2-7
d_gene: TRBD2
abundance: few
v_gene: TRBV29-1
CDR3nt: TGCAGCGTTGTGGGTTCCACGGCGGGAGCTAACTACGAGCAGTACTTC
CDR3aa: CSVVGSTAGANYEQYF

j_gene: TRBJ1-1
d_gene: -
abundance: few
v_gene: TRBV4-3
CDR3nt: TGCGCCAGCAGCCAAGATGCCAGCATGAACACTGAAGCTTTCTTT
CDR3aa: CASSQDASMNTEAFF